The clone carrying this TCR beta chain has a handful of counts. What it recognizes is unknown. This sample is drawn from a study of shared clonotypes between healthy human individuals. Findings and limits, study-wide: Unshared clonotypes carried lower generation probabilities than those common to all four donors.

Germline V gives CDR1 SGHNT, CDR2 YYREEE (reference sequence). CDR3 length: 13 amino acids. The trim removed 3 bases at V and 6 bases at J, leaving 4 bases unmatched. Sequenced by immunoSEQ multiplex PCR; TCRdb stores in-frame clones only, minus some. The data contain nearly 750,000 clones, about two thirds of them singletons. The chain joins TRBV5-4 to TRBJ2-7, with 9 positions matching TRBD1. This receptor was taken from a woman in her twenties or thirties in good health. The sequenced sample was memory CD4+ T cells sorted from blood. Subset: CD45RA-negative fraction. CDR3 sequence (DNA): TGTGCCAGCAGCTGGGACAGGGAGGCCGAGCAGTACTTC. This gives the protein CASSWDREAEQYF.